A selection of T cell receptor beta chains follows, all from one sample in a study of CD8 T cells in ankylosing spondylitis. One entry per CDR3 protein results from TCRdb running MiXCR on the 5' RACE reads. Found here are several thousand distinct CDR3 sequences, more than 7.5% of them singletons; the top ten hold about 21%. Sequencing was done on a sample of blood, either unsorted or a sorted T cell fraction (not recorded which). Source of these receptors: a male donor with ankylosing spondylitis or in good health (not recorded which). CDR3s include the opening cysteine and the closing phenylalanine or tryptophan. The order of the fields is V gene, D gene, clone size, J gene, CDR3 protein, CDR3 DNA. A D gene is named only where the DNA matches it firmly. Clone size, where shown, is once, few, many, or a class for clones that have expanded.

>TRBV9|NA|NA|TRBJ2-1
CASSVGRGNEQFF
TGTGCCAGCAGCGTAGGTAGGGGTAATGAGCAGTTCTTC
>TRBV9|TRBD2|medium-sized|TRBJ2-5
CASSASSGSQETQYF
TGTGCCAGCAGCGCCTCTAGCGGGAGTCAAGAGACCCAGTACTTC
>TRBV9|TRBD2|NA|TRBJ2-1
CASSVARTSVYNEQFF
TGTGCCAGCAGCGTAGCCCGGACTAGCGTCTACAATGAGCAGTTCTTC
>TRBV9|NA|many|TRBJ1-4
CASSAGGSPNEKLFF
TGTGCCAGCAGCGCGGGGGGGAGCCCTAATGAAAAACTGTTTTTT
>TRBV9|NA|few|TRBJ2-5
CASSNGGSEEETQYF
TGTGCCAGCAGCAACGGGGGTAGCGAGGAAGAGACCCAGTACTTC
>TRBV9|TRBD2|many|TRBJ2-1
CASSGAGGPNNEQFF
TGTGCCAGCAGCGGAGCGGGAGGGCCTAACAATGAGCAGTTCTTC
>TRBV9|TRBD2|NA|TRBJ2-2
CASTPAGSGELFF
TGTGCCAGCACCCCAGCGGGGTCCGGGGAGCTTTTTTTT
>TRBV9|TRBD2|medium-sized|TRBJ2-3
CASSAPRLALATDTQYF
TGTGCCAGCAGCGCCCCTAGACTAGCTCTAGCCACAGATACGCAGTATTTT
>TRBV9|NA|many|TRBJ1-1
CASSVVRGQMNTEAFF
TGTGCCAGCAGCGTAGTAAGGGGACAAATGAACACTGAAGCTTTCTTT
>TRBV9|NA|few|TRBJ1-1
CASSVAGRMNTEAFF
TGTGCCAGCAGCGTAGCGGGAAGGATGAACACTGAAGCTTTCTTT